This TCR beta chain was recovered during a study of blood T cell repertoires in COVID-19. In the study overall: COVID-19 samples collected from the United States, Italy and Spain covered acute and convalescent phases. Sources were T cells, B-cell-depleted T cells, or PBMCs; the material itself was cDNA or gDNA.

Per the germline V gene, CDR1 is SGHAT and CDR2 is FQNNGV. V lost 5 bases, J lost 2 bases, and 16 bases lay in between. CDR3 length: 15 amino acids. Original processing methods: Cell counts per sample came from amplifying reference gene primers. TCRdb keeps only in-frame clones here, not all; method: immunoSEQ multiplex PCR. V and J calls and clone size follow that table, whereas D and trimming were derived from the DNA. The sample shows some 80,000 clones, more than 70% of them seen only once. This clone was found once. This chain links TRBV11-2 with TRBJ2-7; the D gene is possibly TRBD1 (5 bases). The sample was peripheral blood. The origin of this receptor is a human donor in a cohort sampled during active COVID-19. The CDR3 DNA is TGTGCCAGCAGCCTATACCAAGACAGCGCCTACGAGCAGTACTTC. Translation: CASSLYQDSAYEQYF.